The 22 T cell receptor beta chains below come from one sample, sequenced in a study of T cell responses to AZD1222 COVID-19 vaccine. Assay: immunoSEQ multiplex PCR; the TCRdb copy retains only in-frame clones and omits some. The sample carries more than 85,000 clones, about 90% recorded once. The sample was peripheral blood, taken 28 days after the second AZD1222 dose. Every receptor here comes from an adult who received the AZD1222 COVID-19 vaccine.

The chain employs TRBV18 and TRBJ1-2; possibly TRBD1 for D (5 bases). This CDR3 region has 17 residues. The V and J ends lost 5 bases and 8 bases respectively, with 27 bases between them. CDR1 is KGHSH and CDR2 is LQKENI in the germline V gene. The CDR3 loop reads CASSVIPGQISLWGYTF. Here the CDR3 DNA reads TGTGCCAGCTCAGTCATTCCCGGACAAATCTCCCTATGGGGCTACACCTTC.

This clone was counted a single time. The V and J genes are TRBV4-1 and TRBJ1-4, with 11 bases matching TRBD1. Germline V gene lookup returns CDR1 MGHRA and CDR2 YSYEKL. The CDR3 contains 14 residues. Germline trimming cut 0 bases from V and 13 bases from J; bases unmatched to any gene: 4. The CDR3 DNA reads TGCGCCAGCAGCCAAGATCTCGGGACAGGGGGACTGTTTTTT. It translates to CASSQDLGTGGLFF.

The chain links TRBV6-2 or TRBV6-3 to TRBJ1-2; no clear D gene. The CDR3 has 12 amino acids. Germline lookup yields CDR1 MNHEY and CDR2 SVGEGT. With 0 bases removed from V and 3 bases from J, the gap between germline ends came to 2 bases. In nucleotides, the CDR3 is TGTGCCAGCAGTTACTCGGACTATGGCTACACCTTC. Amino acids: CASSYSDYGYTF.

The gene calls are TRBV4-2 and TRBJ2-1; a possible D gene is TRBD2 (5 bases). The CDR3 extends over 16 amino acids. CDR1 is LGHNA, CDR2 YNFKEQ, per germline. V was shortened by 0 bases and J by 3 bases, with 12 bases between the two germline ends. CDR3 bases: TGTGCCAGCAGCCAAGATTATAGCGCAAGCTACAATGAGCAGTTCTTC. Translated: CASSQDYSASYNEQFF.

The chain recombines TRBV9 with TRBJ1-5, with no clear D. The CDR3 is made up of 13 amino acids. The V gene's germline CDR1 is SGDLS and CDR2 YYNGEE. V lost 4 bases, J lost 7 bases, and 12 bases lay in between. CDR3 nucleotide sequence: TGTGCCAGCAGCCCCTTCGGCTGGCAGCCCCAGCATTTT. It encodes CASSPFGWQPQHF.

This CDR3 reads CASSLVGAGLGYTF. The CDR3 DNA is TGTGCCAGCAGCTTAGTCGGGGCCGGCCTTGGCTACACCTTC. This chain connects TRBV11-2 to TRBJ1-2; tentative D call: TRBD1 (5 bases). The germline CDR1 and CDR2 sequences are SGHAT and FQNNGV. This CDR3 comprises 14 residues. Deletions cut 1 base from V and 7 bases from J, with 13 bases between.

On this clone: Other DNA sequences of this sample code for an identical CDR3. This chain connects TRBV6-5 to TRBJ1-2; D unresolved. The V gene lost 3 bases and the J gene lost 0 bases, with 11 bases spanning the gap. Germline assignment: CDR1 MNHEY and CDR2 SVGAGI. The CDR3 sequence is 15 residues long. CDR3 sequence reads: CASSYSLGSNYGYTF. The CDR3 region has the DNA TGTGCCAGCAGTTATTCGCTGGGATCTAACTATGGCTACACCTTC.

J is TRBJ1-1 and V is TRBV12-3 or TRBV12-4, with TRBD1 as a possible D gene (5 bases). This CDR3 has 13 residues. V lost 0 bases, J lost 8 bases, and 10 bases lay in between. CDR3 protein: CASSLASRTEAFF. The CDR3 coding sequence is TGTGCCAGCAGTTTAGCGTCAAGGACAGAAGCTTTCTTT.

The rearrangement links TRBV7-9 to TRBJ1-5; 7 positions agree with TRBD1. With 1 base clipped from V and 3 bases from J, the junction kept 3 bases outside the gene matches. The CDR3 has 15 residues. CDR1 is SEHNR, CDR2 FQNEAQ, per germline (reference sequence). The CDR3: CASSLGGQLNQPQHF. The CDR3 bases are TGTGCCAGCAGCTTAGGGGGACAGCTCAATCAGCCCCAGCATTTT.

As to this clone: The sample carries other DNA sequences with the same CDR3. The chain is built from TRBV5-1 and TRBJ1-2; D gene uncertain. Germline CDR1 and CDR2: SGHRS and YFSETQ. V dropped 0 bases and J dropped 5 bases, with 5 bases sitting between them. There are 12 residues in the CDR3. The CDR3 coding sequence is TGCGCCAGCAGCTTGGATGTGTATGGCTACACCTTC. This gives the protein CASSLDVYGYTF. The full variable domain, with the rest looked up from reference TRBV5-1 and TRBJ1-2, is KAGVTQTPRYLIKTRGQQVTLSCSPISGHRSVSWYQQTPGQGLQFLFEYFSETQRNKGNFPGRFSGRQFSNSRSEMNVSTLELGDSALYLCASSLDVYGYTFGSGTRLTVV.

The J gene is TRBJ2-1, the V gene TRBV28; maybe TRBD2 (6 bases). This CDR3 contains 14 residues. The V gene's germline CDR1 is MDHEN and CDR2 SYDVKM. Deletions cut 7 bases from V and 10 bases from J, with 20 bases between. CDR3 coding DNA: TGTGCCAGCACTACTGGGGGGAGGCAGGAGGAGCAGTTCTTC. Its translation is CASTTGGRQEEQFF.

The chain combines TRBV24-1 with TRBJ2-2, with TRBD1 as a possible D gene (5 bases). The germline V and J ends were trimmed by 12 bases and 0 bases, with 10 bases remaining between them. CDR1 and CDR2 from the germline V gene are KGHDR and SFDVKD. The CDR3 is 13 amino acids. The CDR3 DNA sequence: TGTGCCGTCCTAGGGGCGAACACCGGGGAGCTGTTTTTT. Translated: CAVLGANTGELFF.

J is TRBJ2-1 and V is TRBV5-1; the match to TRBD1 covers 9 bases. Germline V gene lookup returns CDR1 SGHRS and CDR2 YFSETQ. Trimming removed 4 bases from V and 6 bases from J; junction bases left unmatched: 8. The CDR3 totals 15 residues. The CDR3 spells CASSPAGQGSNEQFF. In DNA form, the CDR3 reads TGCGCCAGCAGCCCGGCGGGACAGGGAAGCAATGAGCAGTTCTTC.

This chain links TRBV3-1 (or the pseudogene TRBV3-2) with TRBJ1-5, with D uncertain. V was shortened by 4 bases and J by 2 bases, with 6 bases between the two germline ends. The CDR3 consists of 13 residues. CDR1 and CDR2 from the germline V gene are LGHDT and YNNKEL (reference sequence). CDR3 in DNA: TGTGCCAGCAGCCCCAGCGGCAATCAGCCCCAGCATTTT. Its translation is CASSPSGNQPQHF.

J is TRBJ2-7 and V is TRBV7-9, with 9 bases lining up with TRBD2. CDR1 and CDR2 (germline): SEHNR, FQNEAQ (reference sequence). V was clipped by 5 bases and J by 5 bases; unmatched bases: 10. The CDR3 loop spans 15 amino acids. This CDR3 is CASSQGLAGRNEQYF. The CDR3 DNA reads TGTGCCAGCAGCCAAGGCCTAGCGGGGCGCAACGAGCAGTACTTC.

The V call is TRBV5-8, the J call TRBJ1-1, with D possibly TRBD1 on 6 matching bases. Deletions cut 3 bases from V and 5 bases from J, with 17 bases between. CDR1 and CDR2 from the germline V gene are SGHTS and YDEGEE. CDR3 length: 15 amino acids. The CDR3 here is CASSSGAYRVTEAFF. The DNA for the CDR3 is TGTGCCAGCAGCTCCGGGGCGTACAGGGTGACTGAAGCTTTCTTT. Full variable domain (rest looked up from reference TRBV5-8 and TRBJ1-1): EAGVTQSPTHLIKTRGQQATLRCSPISGHTSVYWYQQALGLGLQFLLWYDEGEERNRGNFPPRFSGRQFPNYSSELNVNALELEDSALYLCASSSGAYRVTEAFFGQGTRLTVV.

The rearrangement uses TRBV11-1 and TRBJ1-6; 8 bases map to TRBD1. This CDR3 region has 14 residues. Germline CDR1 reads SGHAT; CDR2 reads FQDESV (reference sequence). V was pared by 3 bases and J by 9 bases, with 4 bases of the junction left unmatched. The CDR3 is CASSFEQGVSPLHF. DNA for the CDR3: TGTGCCAGCAGCTTTGAACAGGGGGTTTCACCCCTCCACTTT.

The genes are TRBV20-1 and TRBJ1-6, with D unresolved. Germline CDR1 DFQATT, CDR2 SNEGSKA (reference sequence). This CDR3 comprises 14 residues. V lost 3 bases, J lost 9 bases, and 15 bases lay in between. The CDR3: CSASSDADPSPLHF. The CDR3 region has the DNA TGCAGTGCTAGTAGCGACGCGGACCCTTCACCCCTCCACTTT.

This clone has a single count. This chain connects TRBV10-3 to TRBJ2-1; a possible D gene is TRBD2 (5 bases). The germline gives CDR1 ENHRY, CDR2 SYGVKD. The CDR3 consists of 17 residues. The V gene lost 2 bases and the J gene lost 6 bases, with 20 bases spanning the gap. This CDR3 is CAISEQRTVARGNEQFF. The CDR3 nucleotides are TGTGCCATCAGTGAGCAGAGGACCGTAGCTCGGGGCAATGAGCAGTTCTTC.

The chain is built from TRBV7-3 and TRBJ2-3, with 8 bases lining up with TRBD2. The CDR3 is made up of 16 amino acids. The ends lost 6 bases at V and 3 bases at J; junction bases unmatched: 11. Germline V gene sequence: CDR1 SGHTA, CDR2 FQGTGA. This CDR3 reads CASSPGKAGGTDTQYF. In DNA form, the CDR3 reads TGTGCCAGCAGTCCTGGAAAGGCGGGGGGAACAGATACGCAGTATTTT.

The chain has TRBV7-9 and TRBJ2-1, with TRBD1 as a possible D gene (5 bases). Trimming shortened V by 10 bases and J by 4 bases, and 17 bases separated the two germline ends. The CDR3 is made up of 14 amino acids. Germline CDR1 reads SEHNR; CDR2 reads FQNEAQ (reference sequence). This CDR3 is CAKTRDPPYNEQFF. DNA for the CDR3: TGTGCCAAAACCAGGGATCCTCCTTACAATGAGCAGTTCTTC.

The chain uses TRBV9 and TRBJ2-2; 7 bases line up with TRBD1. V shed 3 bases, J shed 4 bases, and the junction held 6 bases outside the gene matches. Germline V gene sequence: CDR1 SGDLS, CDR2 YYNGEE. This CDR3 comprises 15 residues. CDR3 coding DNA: TGTGCCAGCAGCGCTCAAACAGGGGTCACCGGGGAGCTGTTTTTT. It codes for CASSAQTGVTGELFF. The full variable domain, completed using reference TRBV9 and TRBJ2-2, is DSGVTQTPKHLITATGQRVTLRCSPRSGDLSVYWYQQSLDQGLQFLIQYYNGEERAKGNILERFSAQQFPDLHSELNLSSLELGDSALYFCASSAQTGVTGELFFGEGSRLTVL.